Listed below are T cell receptor beta chains from one sample, sequenced in a study of T cells in localized non-small cell lung cancer. Generated by immunoSEQ multiplex PCR, the TCRdb table keeps only in-frame clones and is missing some. The repertoire has over 2,500 clones, roughly a third of them found once; the top ten carry 8.5%. The source material was lung tumor tissue, sampled before any cancer treatment. These receptors were obtained from a female donor at least 60 years old with stage I lung adenocarcinoma. CDR3s include the opening cysteine and the closing phenylalanine or tryptophan. The D gene is left open where the match is weak. The size field is filled for only some rows; it gives once, few, many or a size class.

j_call | cdr3_length | clone_size | d_call | v_call | cdr3_aa | cdr3_nt
TRBJ1-4 | 14 | few | - | TRBV11-3 | CASSMGLGDEKLFF | TGTGCCAGCAGCATGGGTCTAGGGGATGAAAAACTGTTTTTT
TRBJ2-1 | 16 | - | TRBD2 | TRBV11-3 | CASSLLDSGGYNEQFF | TGTGCCAGCAGCTTATTGGATAGCGGGGGATACAATGAGCAGTTCTTC
TRBJ1-6 | 15 | few | TRBD1 | TRBV11-3 | CASSLGQGGKSPLHF | TGTGCCAGCAGCTTGGGACAGGGAGGGAAATCACCCCTCCACTTT
TRBJ1-1 | 13 | few | - | TRBV28 | CASSAQLNTEAFF | TGTGCCAGCAGTGCCCAACTGAACACTGAAGCTTTCTTT
TRBJ2-5 | 13 | few | TRBD1 | TRBV6-8 | CASSEDRQETQYF | TGTGCCAGCAGTGAGGACAGGCAAGAGACCCAGTACTTC
TRBJ1-1 | 11 | few | - | TRBV6-7 | CASTRGTEAFF | TGTGCCAGCACAAGGGGAACTGAAGCTTTCTTT
TRBJ1-2 | 15 | - | TRBD1 | TRBV18 | CASSPPTGGLGGYTF | TGTGCCAGCTCACCTCCGACAGGGGGCCTTGGTGGCTACACCTTC
TRBJ2-3 | 13 | medium-sized | - | TRBV6-8 | CASSYRGTDTQYF | TGTGCCAGCAGTTACAGGGGCACAGATACGCAGTATTTT
TRBJ2-6 | 15 | few | - | TRBV6-8 | CATRISGTGANVLTF | TGTGCCACGCGGATCTCGGGTACTGGGGCCAACGTCCTGACTTTC
TRBJ2-3 | 16 | - | - | TRBV30 | CAWSYPTGAGTDTQYF | TGTGCCTGGAGTTACCCGACAGGCGCGGGCACAGATACGCAGTATTTT
TRBJ2-3 | 11 | - | - | TRBV6-9 | CAITSADTQYF | TGTGCCATCACCTCGGCAGATACGCAGTATTTT
TRBJ1-1 | 15 | - | - | TRBV12-5 | CASGLVSGANTEAFF | TGTGCTAGTGGTTTGGTATCAGGGGCGAACACTGAAGCTTTCTTT
TRBJ2-3 | 15 | once | TRBD1 | TRBV19 | CASSWDSANLDTQYF | TGTGCCAGTAGTTGGGACAGCGCGAATCTGGATACGCAGTATTTT
TRBJ2-3 | 16 | - | - | TRBV9 | CASSPQVAVLADTQYF | TGTGCCAGCAGCCCCCAGGTAGCGGTCCTCGCAGATACGCAGTATTTT
TRBJ1-4 | 15 | - | - | TRBV10-3 | CAISEVRDLREKLFF | TGTGCCATCAGTGAGGTCCGGGACCTCAGGGAAAAACTGTTTTTT
TRBJ2-2 | 17 | - | TRBD2 | TRBV5-1 | CASSPGTSGGLEGELFF | TGCGCCAGCAGCCCTGGGACTAGCGGGGGCCTAGAAGGGGAGCTGTTTTTT
TRBJ2-5 | 19 | - | TRBD2 | TRBV28 | CARPRSGRNSSGQQETQYF | TGTGCCAGGCCGAGAAGCGGGAGGAATTCGTCGGGGCAACAAGAGACCCAGTACTTC
TRBJ1-1 | 13 | few | - | TRBV14 | CASSIHPGTEAFF | TGTGCCAGCAGCATTCACCCGGGCACTGAAGCTTTCTTT
TRBJ1-4 | 16 | few | - | TRBV15 | CATSRGQGYANEKLFF | TGTGCCACCAGCAGAGGTCAGGGATACGCTAATGAAAAACTGTTTTTT
TRBJ2-7 | 13 | - | - | TRBV19 | CASSIGQLYEQYF | TGTGCCAGTAGTATCGGCCAGCTCTACGAGCAGTACTTC
TRBJ2-1 | 15 | - | TRBD2 | TRBV30 | CAWSVRRGATNEQFF | TGTGCCTGGAGTGTACGGCGGGGGGCAACGAATGAGCAGTTCTTC
TRBJ2-6 | 16 | few | TRBD1 | TRBV6-8 | CASTQGVHSGANVLTF | TGTGCCAGCACTCAGGGGGTACACTCTGGGGCCAACGTCCTGACTTTC
TRBJ2-2 | 18 | few | TRBD2 | TRBV11-3 | CASSFVIRGREGTGELFF | TGTGCCAGCAGCTTCGTTATTAGAGGGAGGGAAGGGACCGGGGAGCTGTTTTTT
TRBJ2-3 | 14 | - | - | TRBV28 | CASSWEGVADTQYF | TGTGCCAGCAGTTGGGAGGGGGTCGCAGATACGCAGTATTTT
TRBJ1-1 | 14 | - | - | TRBV19 | CASSMGVLGTEAFF | TGTGCCAGTAGTATGGGGGTCCTTGGGACTGAAGCTTTCTTT
TRBJ1-6 | 16 | few | - | TRBV11-3 | CASSLARTERNSPLHF | TGTGCCAGCAGCTTGGCCAGGACAGAGCGAAATTCACCCCTCCACTTT
TRBJ2-7 | 14 | - | - | TRBV12-2 | CATSPQGDVSEQYF | TGTGCCACTTCACCCCAAGGGGACGTAAGCGAGCAGTACTTC
TRBJ2-1 | 12 | medium-sized | - | TRBV6-8 | CASSYRGDEQFF | TGTGCCAGCAGTTATAGGGGGGATGAGCAGTTCTTC
TRBJ2-3 | 16 | - | TRBD1 | TRBV6-8 | CATMDRGLGATDTQYF | TGTGCCACCATGGACAGGGGGCTCGGTGCAACAGATACGCAGTATTTT
TRBJ2-3 | 14 | - | TRBD2 | TRBV19 | CATSLAGGPDTQYF | TGTGCCACCTCACTAGCGGGAGGCCCAGATACGCAGTATTTT
TRBJ2-7 | 14 | - | TRBD1 | TRBV5-1 | CASSLVSGGYEQYF | TGCGCCAGCAGCTTAGTTTCAGGGGGCTACGAGCAGTACTTC
TRBJ2-7 | 16 | - | TRBD1 | TRBV2 | CASTGGGTGSYGEQYF | TGTGCCAGCACCGGAGGAGGGACAGGAAGCTACGGCGAGCAGTACTTC
TRBJ2-3 | 17 | few | - | TRBV9 | CASSELPAPPRTDTQYF | TGTGCCAGCAGTGAATTGCCCGCCCCCCCGAGAACAGATACGCAGTATTTT
TRBJ2-3 | 16 | - | TRBD2 | TRBV11-3 | CASSLKRERGTDTQYF | TGTGCCAGCAGCTTAAAGCGGGAGAGGGGCACAGATACGCAGTATTTT
TRBJ2-1 | 15 | - | - | TRBV10-2 | CASSEGSPSYNEQFF | TGCGCCAGCAGTGAAGGGTCGCCCTCCTACAATGAGCAGTTCTTC
TRBJ1-6 | 15 | few | - | TRBV11-3 | CASSLTGGESSPLHF | TGTGCCAGCAGCTTAACGGGGGGCGAAAGTTCACCCCTCCACTTT
TRBJ2-7 | 12 | once | TRBD1 | TRBV29-1 | CSVVTGAREQYF | TGCAGCGTTGTGACAGGGGCAAGGGAGCAGTACTTC
TRBJ2-5 | 12 | - | - | TRBV9 | CASRGDQETQYF | TGTGCCAGCAGGGGGGATCAAGAGACCCAGTACTTC
TRBJ1-4 | 16 | - | TRBD1 | TRBV18 | CASSHLGDRANEKLFF | TGTGCCAGCTCGCACCTCGGGGACAGAGCTAATGAAAAACTGTTTTTT
TRBJ2-5 | 13 | few | - | TRBV9 | CASKWRHQETQYF | TGTGCCAGCAAGTGGCGGCACCAAGAGACCCAGTACTTC
TRBJ2-7 | 12 | few | - | TRBV9 | CASRAWGDEQYF | TGTGCCAGCAGGGCCTGGGGGGACGAGCAGTACTTC
TRBJ1-4 | 13 | - | TRBD1 | TRBV30 | CAYNRGGGEKLFF | TGTGCCTACAACAGGGGTGGGGGTGAAAAACTGTTTTTT
TRBJ2-7 | 15 | few | TRBD1 | TRBV6-7 | CASNAPGQGTYEQYF | TGTGCCAGCAACGCCCCGGGACAGGGGACCTACGAGCAGTACTTC
TRBJ2-3 | 13 | - | TRBD2 | TRBV28 | CASNGGAQDTQYF | TGTGCCAGCAACGGGGGGGCCCAAGATACGCAGTATTTT
TRBJ2-5 | 14 | once | TRBD2 | TRBV18 | CASSLRGGAETQYF | TGTGCCAGCTCACTCCGCGGGGGGGCGGAGACCCAGTACTTC
TRBJ2-2 | 19 | - | TRBD2 | TRBV30 | CAWSKLAGEILDLAGELFF | TGTGCCTGGAGTAAACTAGCGGGAGAAATTTTGGATTTAGCCGGGGAGCTGTTTTTT
TRBJ2-1 | 14 | once | - | TRBV5-1 | CASSLVGSYNEQFF | TGCGCCAGCAGCTTGGTGGGCTCCTACAATGAGCAGTTCTTC
TRBJ2-3 | 16 | - | - | TRBV28 | CASSLNVQAPGDTQYF | TGTGCCAGCAGTTTAAATGTACAGGCTCCCGGAGATACGCAGTATTTT
TRBJ2-1 | 15 | - | TRBD2 | TRBV10-2 | CASSRLAGAQNEQFF | TGCGCCAGCAGTCGACTAGCGGGGGCGCAAAATGAGCAGTTCTTC
TRBJ1-2 | 15 | few | - | TRBV28 | CASSRYTGFDYGYTF | TGTGCCAGCAGTAGGTATACAGGGTTCGACTATGGCTACACCTTC